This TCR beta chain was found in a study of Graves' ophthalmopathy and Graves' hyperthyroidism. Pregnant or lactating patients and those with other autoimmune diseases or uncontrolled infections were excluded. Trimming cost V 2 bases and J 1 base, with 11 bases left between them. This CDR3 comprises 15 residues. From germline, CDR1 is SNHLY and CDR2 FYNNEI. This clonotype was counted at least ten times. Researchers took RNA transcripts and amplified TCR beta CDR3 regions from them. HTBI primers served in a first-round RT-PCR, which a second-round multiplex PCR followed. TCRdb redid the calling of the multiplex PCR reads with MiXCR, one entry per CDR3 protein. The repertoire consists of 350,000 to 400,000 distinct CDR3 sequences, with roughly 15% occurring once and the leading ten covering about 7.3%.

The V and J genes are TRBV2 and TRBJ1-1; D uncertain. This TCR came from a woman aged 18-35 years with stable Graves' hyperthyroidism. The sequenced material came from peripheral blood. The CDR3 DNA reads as TGTGCCAGCAGTGAAAGCCTGTGGACGAACACTGAAGCTTTCTTT. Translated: CASSESLWTNTEAFF. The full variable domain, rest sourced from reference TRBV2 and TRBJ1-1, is EPEVTQTPSHQVTQMGQEVILRCVPISNHLYFYWYRQILGQKVEFLVSFYNNEISEKSEIFDDQFSVERPDGSNFTLKIRSTKLEDSAMYFCASSESLWTNTEAFFGQGTRLTVV.